This T cell receptor (beta chain) is drawn from a study of immune heterogeneity within non-small cell lung tumors. About the study: Of all tumors, several turned out to be squamous cell carcinomas, over nine were non-squamous carcinomas and 1 was not otherwise specified.

Multiplex PCR relied on 32 V and 13 J primers to amplify TCR beta CDR3. TCRdb processed the multiplex PCR reads anew with MiXCR; each CDR3 protein has one entry. The sample contains about 16,000 distinct CDR3 sequences, over 25% of which appear only once. Bulk tumor genomic DNA was the template, and each sample received 450 to 650 ng. Biopsy collection occurred during surgery, with several far-apart biopsies per primary tumor. It was patients with untreated, newly diagnosed non-small cell lung cancer who underwent curative surgery. This clonotype was picked up many times. What it binds is unknown. V dropped 4 bases and J dropped 2; count of bases not matched to a gene: 10. This CDR3 is built from 17 residues. The V gene's germline CDR1 is SEHNR and CDR2 FQNEAQ (reference sequence). Overall study results and limits: Identical dominant CDR3 beta clonotypes recurred across a patient's tumor sites, together with site-unique high-frequency clones. Most high-frequency T-cell receptor beta clonotypes were specific to a single patient. For local T-cell clonality, the correlation with local tumor mutational burden was moderate but significant (R approximately 0.34).

The chain uses TRBV7-9 and TRBJ2-7; 11 bases align to TRBD2. Sequenced sample: lung tumor tissue. The receptor comes from a woman aged 45-65 years with non-small cell lung cancer. The chain's CDR3 is CASSWTLAGGQTYEQYF. CDR3 in DNA: TGTGCCAGCAGCTGGACCTTAGCGGGAGGGCAGACCTACGAGCAGTACTTC.